A single sample is the source of the 9 T cell receptor beta chains below, sequenced in a study of shared clonotypes between healthy human individuals. The repertoire was sequenced with immunoSEQ multiplex PCR; TCRdb's copy has only in-frame clones and lacks some. Of roughly 2.2 million clones in the sample, 85% to 95% were seen once. Sequencing was carried out using naive CD4+ T cells from PBMCs. Documented subset: CD45RA+ positively selected. The receptors stem from a man between 18 and 29 years old in good health. Some clones in this sample may be carry-over from other donors' samples.

The chain combines TRBV9 with TRBJ2-2; 8 positions agree with TRBD2. V lost 3 bases, J lost 5 bases, and 6 bases stayed unmatched. The V gene's germline CDR1 is SGDLS and CDR2 YYNGEE. The CDR3 is 15 amino acids. The chain's CDR3 is CASSASASGTGELFF. For the CDR3, the DNA is TGTGCCAGCAGCGCCTCCGCTAGCGGGACCGGGGAGCTGTTTTTT.

The rearrangement uses TRBV2 and TRBJ2-2, with 7 bases aligning to TRBD2. Losses at the gene ends were 3 bases for V and 4 bases for J; bases not matched to a gene: 8. CDR3 length: 16 amino acids. Germline V gives CDR1 SNHLY, CDR2 FYNNEI. The CDR3 here is CASSERGKRSTGELFF. CDR3 nucleotide sequence: TGTGCCAGCAGTGAGCGGGGGAAAAGAAGCACCGGGGAGCTGTTTTTT.

This clone was counted once. J is TRBJ1-1 and V is TRBV5-5; D gene uncertain. The V gene's germline CDR1 is SGHKS and CDR2 YYEKEE (reference sequence). V was pared by 1 base and J by 7 bases, with 17 bases between. CDR3 size: 15 residues. The CDR3 DNA is TGTGCCAGCAGCTTGCTGGAGGGTGGTCTTAGTGAAGCTTTCTTT. Its translation: CASSLLEGGLSEAFF.

V and J are TRBV6-4 and TRBJ1-2; no clear D gene. This CDR3 has 15 residues. Germline CDR1 MRHNA, CDR2 SNTAGT. V dropped 5 bases and J dropped 3 bases, with 16 bases sitting between them. CDR3 DNA: TGTGCCAGCAGTACAACCGGTGGGTCCTACTATGGCTACACCTTC. Amino acids: CASSTTGGSYYGYTF.

V is TRBV19 and J is TRBJ2-7, with 10 positions matching TRBD1. This CDR3 has 13 residues. Germline V gene lookup returns CDR1 LNHDA and CDR2 SQIVND (reference sequence). After removal of 5 bases from V and 6 bases from J, the junction contained 4 bases not matched to a gene. Here the CDR3 DNA reads TGTGCCAGTAGTTCGGGACAGGGGACCGAGCAGTACTTC. Amino acid sequence: CASSSGQGTEQYF.

The V and J genes are TRBV7-2 and TRBJ2-3; D is undetermined. V was cut by 5 bases and J by 8 bases, with 8 bases left in between. CDR3 size: 11 residues. Germline-derived CDR1 and CDR2 are SGHTA and FQGNSA. The CDR3 nucleotides read TGTGCCAGCAGCCCCCCCGGTACGCAGTATTTT. Encoded protein: CASSPPGTQYF.

The genes are TRBV5-1 and TRBJ2-3; 8 nucleotides align to TRBD2. The CDR3 contains 15 residues. The junction had 9 bases not matched to a gene; V was cut back by 4 bases and J by 5 bases. CDR1 and CDR2 from the germline V gene are SGHRS and YFSETQ. The CDR3 nucleotides are TGCGCCAGCAGCCCGGAGGGGACTAGAGGAGATACGCAGTATTTT. Translated: CASSPEGTRGDTQYF.

The CDR3 nucleotides read TGTGCCAGCAGTACACGGCAGGACGCTAGATCCCCACAGTACTTC. It translates to CASSTRQDARSPQYF. V is TRBV6-6 and J is TRBJ2-7; no firm D call. The germline V and J ends were trimmed by 5 bases and 10 bases, with 24 bases remaining between them. The length of the CDR3 is 15 residues. Germline CDR1 and CDR2: MNHNY and SVGAGI (reference sequence).

The rearrangement links TRBV2 to TRBJ2-7, with D uncertain. From germline, CDR1 is SNHLY and CDR2 FYNNEI. The CDR3 sequence is 13 residues long. V was cut by 6 bases and J by 5 bases, with 14 bases left in between. CDR3 sequence (DNA): TGTGCCAGCAGCCGGGTGTGGGTCGACGAGCAGTACTTC. It encodes CASSRVWVDEQYF.